A single sample is the source of the 2 T cell receptor beta chains below, sequenced in a study of T cells in Graves' hyperthyroidism and ophthalmopathy. TCR beta CDR3 sequences were amplified from RNA transcripts. A first-round RT-PCR of the TCR CDR3 used the HTBI primer set. TCRdb called the multiplex PCR reads again in MiXCR, with one record for every CDR3 protein. Of 600,000 to 750,000 distinct CDR3 sequences listed, around 15% are singletons. The sample comprised blood. These receptors originate from a man in his fifties with Graves' hyperthyroidism.

This clonotype was observed a few times. The chain combines TRBV20-1 with TRBJ1-1, with 8 positions matching TRBD1. There are 14 residues in the CDR3. J lost 4 bases, V lost 6 bases, and 10 bases had no gene match. From germline, CDR1 is DFQATT and CDR2 SNEGSKA (reference sequence). The CDR3 bases are TGCAGTGCACGGAGACAGGGGCGGACCACTGAAGCTTTCTTT. The encoded protein is CSARRQGRTTEAFF.

This clonotype has a count of ten or more. This chain connects TRBV28 to TRBJ1-1, with a tentative D call TRBD1 (6 bases). Germline V gene sequence: CDR1 MDHEN, CDR2 SYDVKM. The CDR3 is made up of 15 amino acids. V lost 5 bases, J lost 6 bases, and 19 bases lay in between. In nucleotides, the CDR3 is TGTGCCAGCAGTCCGATAGGGGGGGATGCCGCTGAAGCTTTCTTT. Its protein is CASSPIGGDAAEAFF.